The rows below give T cell receptor beta chains drawn from one sample of a study of tumor-infiltrating lymphocytes in primary liver carcinoma. TCRdb re-derived calls from the multiplex PCR reads in MiXCR, one entry per CDR3 protein. The sample consists of 100,000 to 150,000 distinct CDR3 sequences, 60% to 80% of them appearing once. Material: liver tumor tissue from sampling region 3. These receptors all stem from a woman aged 60 to 75 with primary liver carcinoma and hepatitis B virus infection. CDR3s include the opening cysteine and the closing phenylalanine or tryptophan. The D gene is left open where the match is weak. Clone sizes are given selectively: once, few, many, or a class where the clone is expanded.

TGTGCCAGCAGCTTAGGGGACGGCGTGGCGCCCCAGCATTTT,CASSLGDGVAPQHF,TRBV7-9,TRBJ1-5,NA,many
TGTGCCAGCACCATCACAGGGTCCCTTGTCAATGAGCAGTTCTTC,CASTITGSLVNEQFF,TRBV12-3/TRBV12-4,TRBJ2-1,NA,many
TGTGCCACCAGCAGAGATAAGGGACTATATATGGTCGGGGAGCTGTTTTTT,CATSRDKGLYMVGELFF,TRBV15,TRBJ2-2,TRBD2,NA
TGTGCCACCAGTGATTCCGGGACAAATTATCAAGAGACCCAGTACTTC,CATSDSGTNYQETQYF,TRBV24-1,TRBJ2-5,NA,NA
TGTGCCAGTCTTCGGGGCGCAACCTACGAGCAGTACTTC,CASLRGATYEQYF,TRBV2,TRBJ2-7,NA,NA
TGCAGTGCTAGAGATTATGCTAGCGGCACAGATACGCAGTATTTT,CSARDYASGTDTQYF,TRBV20-1,TRBJ2-3,NA,NA
TGTGCCAGCAGCTTAGTTGGGACTAGCGGGACCAATGAGCAGTTCTTC,CASSLVGTSGTNEQFF,TRBV7-8,TRBJ2-1,TRBD2,many
TGTGCCTGGAGGCGGGGGGAGTTAACAGATACGCGGTATTTT,CAWRRGELTDTRYF,TRBV30,TRBJ2-3,TRBD2,once
TGTGCCAGCGGCTTTACCCCACTGAGGAGCTCGTACATTGAGCAGTTCTTC,CASGFTPLRSSYIEQFF,TRBV11-2,TRBJ2-1,NA,NA
TGCGCTAGCATTGTCGGCAGTTCTGAAAAACTGTTTTTT,CASIVGSSEKLFF,TRBV10-1,TRBJ1-4,NA,NA
TGCGCCAGCAGCTTCCGGACAGGGACGGTCTATGGCTACACCTTC,CASSFRTGTVYGYTF,TRBV5-1,TRBJ1-2,TRBD1,many
TGTGCCTGGAGTGTACTGGGGACAGGGAAGAACACTGAAGCTTTCTTT,CAWSVLGTGKNTEAFF,TRBV30,TRBJ1-1,TRBD1,NA
TGCAGCGTGACGGGGATTAGCGTCAACGAGCAGTACTTC,CSVTGISVNEQYF,TRBV29-1,TRBJ2-7,NA,many
TGTGCCAGCAGCGCGGCGGCGGGAGGGTACTACGAGCAGTACTTC,CASSAAAGGYYEQYF,TRBV6-5,TRBJ2-7,TRBD2,medium-sized
TGTGCCAGTAGCTTATGGACAGGGGGGGATCTGAACACTGAAGCTATCTTT,CASSLWTGGDLNTEAIF,TRBV11-2,TRBJ1-1,TRBD1,NA
TGCGCCTGCAGCCCGCCGGCGGGGGCGAGTGAAGCTTTCTTT,CACSPPAGASEAFF,TRBV5-1,TRBJ1-1,NA,NA
TGTGCCATCAGTGGCCCCGTCCCGGGACAGGGGACTAACTATGGCTACACCTTC,CAISGPVPGQGTNYGYTF,TRBV10-3,TRBJ1-2,TRBD1,few
TGCAGCGCTCGGGACCCAGGCTCTGAAGCTTTCTTT,CSARDPGSEAFF,TRBV29-1,TRBJ1-1,NA,many
TGTATCAGCAGTTCCACAGGGGGCTTTGCTGAAGCTTTCTTT,CISSSTGGFAEAFF,TRBV6-5,TRBJ1-1,TRBD1,NA
TGTGCCAGCAGCGCTGACAGGGCTAGCACAGATACGCAGTATTTT,CASSADRASTDTQYF,TRBV2,TRBJ2-3,TRBD1,NA
TGTGCCAGCAGTGCGGGGGGCCGCAATCAGCCCCAGCATTTT,CASSAGGRNQPQHF,TRBV2,TRBJ1-5,NA,NA
TGTGCCAGCAGGCCGAGGACTAGTAGCACAGATACGCAGTATTTT,CASRPRTSSTDTQYF,TRBV2,TRBJ2-3,TRBD2,few
TGTACCAGTAGACGGACTAGCGTCTCCTACGAGCAGTGCTTC,CTSRRTSVSYEQCF,TRBV11-2,TRBJ2-7,TRBD2,once
TGTGCCAGCATTTTAAGGGCTAGTGAAAAACTGTTTTTT,CASILRASEKLFF,TRBV5-6,TRBJ1-4,NA,NA
TGCAGTGCTAGTCTTCCCTCTGGAGGCTCCTACGAGCAGTACTTC,CSASLPSGGSYEQYF,TRBV20-1,TRBJ2-7,NA,NA
TGTGCCTGGAGTGGCGCTGACTATGGCTGCACCTTC,CAWSGADYGCTF,TRBV30,TRBJ1-2,NA,NA
TGTGCCGGCAGCTTAACGAGTCCTGGAAAACTGTTTTTT,CAGSLTSPGKLFF,TRBV11-2,TRBJ1-4,NA,NA
TGTGCCAGCAGTTACGGGACAGGCCAAGCGACTGAAGCTTTCTTT,CASSYGTGQATEAFF,TRBV6-6,TRBJ1-1,TRBD1,many
TGTGCCAGCAGCTCGACCGGAATCCGCGAAGAGACCCAGTACTTC,CASSSTGIREETQYF,TRBV7-9,TRBJ2-5,NA,NA
TGCGCCAGCAGTCAAGATGGGACTAGCGCAACAAGAGATACGCGGTATTTT,CASSQDGTSATRDTRYF,TRBV4-1,TRBJ2-3,TRBD2,once